In its sample, the clone carrying this TCR beta chain was seen many times. Described time point: newly diagnosed GD, antithyroid drugs for less than 3 months. Extracted RNA from PBMCs served as the source of the TCR library. The sample belongs to a study of regulatory T cells in long-lasting Graves disease. Library construction for TCR beta used iRepertoire HTBI primers and Arm-PCR of CDR3 regions. TCRdb reprocessed the multiplex PCR reads with MiXCR, giving one entry per CDR3 protein. The sample records around 480,000 distinct CDR3 sequences, around 15% being singletons. The CDR3 length is 14 residues. The ends lost 5 bases at V and 6 bases at J; junction bases unmatched: 9. The germline V gene has CDR1 MNHEY and CDR2 SMNVEV (reference sequence). These data also formed part of another study, on T cells in Graves' hyperthyroidism and ophthalmopathy. That paper adds: The authors deemed Graves' hyperthyroidism stable absent ophthalmopathy progression within 18 months. On the basis of clinical symptoms, serum thyroxine and TRAb, thyroid ultrasound and orbital computed tomography, diagnoses were made. The HTBI set primed first-round TCR CDR3 RT-PCR. Blood shared most expanded thyroid clonotypes above 0.001.

The chain joins TRBV27 to TRBJ1-1; TRBD1 matches 7 bases. The clonotype originates from a man in his forties or fifties with Graves disease. Sequences were derived from peripheral blood mononuclear cells (PBMCs), sampled at new diagnosis, from a patient treated with antithyroid drugs. Here the CDR3 reads CASSQGTGAAEAFF. Written as DNA, the CDR3 is TGTGCCAGCAGTCAAGGAACAGGGGCGGCTGAAGCTTTCTTT.